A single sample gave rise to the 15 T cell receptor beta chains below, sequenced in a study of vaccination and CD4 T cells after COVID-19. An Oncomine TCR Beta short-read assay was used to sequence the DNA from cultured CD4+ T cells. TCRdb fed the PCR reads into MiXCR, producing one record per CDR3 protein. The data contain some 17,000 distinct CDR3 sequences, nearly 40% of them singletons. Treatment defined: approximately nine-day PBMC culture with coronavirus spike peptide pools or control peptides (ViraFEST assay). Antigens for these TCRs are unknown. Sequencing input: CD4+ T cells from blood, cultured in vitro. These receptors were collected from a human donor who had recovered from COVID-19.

CDR3 sequence reads: CSAFERNTGELFF. As DNA, the CDR3 is TGCAGTGCCTTCGAACGGAACACCGGGGAGCTGTTTTTT. The chain links TRBV20-1 to TRBJ2-2; D not resolved. This CDR3 is built from 13 residues. The V end was cut by 6 bases, the J end by 1 base, with 9 bases between. Germline V gene sequence: CDR1 DFQATT, CDR2 SNEGSKA (reference sequence).

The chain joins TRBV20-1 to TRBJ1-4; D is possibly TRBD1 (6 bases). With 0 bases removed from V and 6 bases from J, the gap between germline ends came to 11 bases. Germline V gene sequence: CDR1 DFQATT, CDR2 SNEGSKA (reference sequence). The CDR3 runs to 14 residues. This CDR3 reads CSAREDSVHEKLFF. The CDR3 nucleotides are TGCAGTGCTAGAGAGGACAGCGTTCATGAAAAACTGTTTTTT.

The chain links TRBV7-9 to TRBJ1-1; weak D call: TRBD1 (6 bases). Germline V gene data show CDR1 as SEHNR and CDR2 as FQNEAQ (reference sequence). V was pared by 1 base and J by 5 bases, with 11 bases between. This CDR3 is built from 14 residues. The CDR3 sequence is CASSLELQGTEAFF. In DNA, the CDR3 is TGTGCCAGCAGCTTAGAACTCCAGGGGACTGAAGCTTTCTTT.

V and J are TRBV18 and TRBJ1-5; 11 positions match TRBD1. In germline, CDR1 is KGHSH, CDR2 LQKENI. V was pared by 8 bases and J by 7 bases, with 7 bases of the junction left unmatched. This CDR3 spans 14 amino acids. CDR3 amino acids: CASTGTGGRQPQHF. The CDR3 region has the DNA TGTGCCAGCACCGGGACAGGGGGGAGGCAGCCCCAGCATTTT.

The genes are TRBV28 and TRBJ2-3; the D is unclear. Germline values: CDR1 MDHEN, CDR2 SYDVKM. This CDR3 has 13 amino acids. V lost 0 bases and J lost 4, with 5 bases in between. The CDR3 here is CASSLWVPDTQYF. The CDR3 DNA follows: TGTGCCAGCAGTTTATGGGTCCCAGATACGCAGTATTTT.

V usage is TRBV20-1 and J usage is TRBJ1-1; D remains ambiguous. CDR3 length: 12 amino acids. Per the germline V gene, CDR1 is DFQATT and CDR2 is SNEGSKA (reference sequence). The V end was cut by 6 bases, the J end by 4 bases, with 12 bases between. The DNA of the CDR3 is TGCAGTGCCCAGTATGAGGGCACTGAAGCTTTCTTT. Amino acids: CSAQYEGTEAFF.

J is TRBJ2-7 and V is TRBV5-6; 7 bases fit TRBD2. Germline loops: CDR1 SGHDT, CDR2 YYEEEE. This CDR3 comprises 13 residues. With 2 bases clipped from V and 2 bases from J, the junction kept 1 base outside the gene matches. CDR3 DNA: TGTGCCAGCAGCTTAGCGGGACCCTACGAGCAGTACTTC. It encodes CASSLAGPYEQYF. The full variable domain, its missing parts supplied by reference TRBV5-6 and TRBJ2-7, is DAGVTQSPTHLIKTRGQQVTLRCSPKSGHDTVSWYQQALGQGPQFIFQYYEEEERQRGNFPDRFSGHQFPNYSSELNVNALLLGDSALYLCASSLAGPYEQYFGPGTRLTVT.

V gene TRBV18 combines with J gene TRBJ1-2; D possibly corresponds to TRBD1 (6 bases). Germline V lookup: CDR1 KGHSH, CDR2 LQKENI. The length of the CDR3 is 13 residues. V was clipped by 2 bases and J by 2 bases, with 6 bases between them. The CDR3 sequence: CASSPTGNYGYTF. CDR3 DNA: TGTGCCAGCTCACCAACAGGGAACTATGGCTACACCTTC.

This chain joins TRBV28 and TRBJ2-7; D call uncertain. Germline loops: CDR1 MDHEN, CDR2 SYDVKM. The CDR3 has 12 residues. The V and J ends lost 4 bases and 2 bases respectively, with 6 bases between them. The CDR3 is CASSSGPYEQYF. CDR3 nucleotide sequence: TGTGCCAGCAGTTCTGGGCCCTACGAGCAGTACTTC. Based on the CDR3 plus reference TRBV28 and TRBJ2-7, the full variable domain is DVKVTQSSRYLVKRTGEKVFLECVQDMDHENMFWYRQDPGLGLRLIYFSYDVKMKEKGDIPEGYSVSREKKERFSLILESASTNQTSMYLCASSSGPYEQYFGPGTRLTVT.

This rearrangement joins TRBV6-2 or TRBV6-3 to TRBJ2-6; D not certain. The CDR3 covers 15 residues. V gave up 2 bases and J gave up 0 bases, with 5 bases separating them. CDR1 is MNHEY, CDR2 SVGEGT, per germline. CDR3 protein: CASSYKGSGANVLTF. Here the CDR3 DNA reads TGTGCCAGCAGTTACAAGGGCTCTGGGGCCAACGTCCTGACTTTC.

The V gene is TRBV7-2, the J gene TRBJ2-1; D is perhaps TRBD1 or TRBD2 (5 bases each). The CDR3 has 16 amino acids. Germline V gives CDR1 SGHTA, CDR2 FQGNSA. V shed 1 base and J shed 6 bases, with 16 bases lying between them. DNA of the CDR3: TGTGCCAGCAGCTTAGGGTCTGGGGCTAGCCCCAATGAGCAGTTCTTC. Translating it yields CASSLGSGASPNEQFF.

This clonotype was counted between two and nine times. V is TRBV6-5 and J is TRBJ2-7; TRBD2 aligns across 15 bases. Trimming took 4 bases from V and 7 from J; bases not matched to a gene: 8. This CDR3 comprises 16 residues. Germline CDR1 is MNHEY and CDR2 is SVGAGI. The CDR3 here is CASSFGTSGRPWEQYF. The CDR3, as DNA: TGTGCCAGCAGTTTCGGGACTAGCGGGAGGCCGTGGGAGCAGTACTTC.

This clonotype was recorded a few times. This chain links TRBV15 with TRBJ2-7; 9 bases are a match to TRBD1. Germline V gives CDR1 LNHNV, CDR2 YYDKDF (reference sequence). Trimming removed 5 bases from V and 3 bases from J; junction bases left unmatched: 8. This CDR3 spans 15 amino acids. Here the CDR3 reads CATSVPGQGFYEQYF. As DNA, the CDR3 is TGTGCCACCAGCGTTCCGGGACAGGGATTCTACGAGCAGTACTTC.

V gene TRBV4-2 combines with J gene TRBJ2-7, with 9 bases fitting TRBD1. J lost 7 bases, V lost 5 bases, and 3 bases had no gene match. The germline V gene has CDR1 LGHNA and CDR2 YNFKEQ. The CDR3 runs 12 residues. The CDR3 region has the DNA TGTGCCAGCAGCTCGGACAGGGGTGAGCAGTACTTC. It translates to CASSSDRGEQYF.

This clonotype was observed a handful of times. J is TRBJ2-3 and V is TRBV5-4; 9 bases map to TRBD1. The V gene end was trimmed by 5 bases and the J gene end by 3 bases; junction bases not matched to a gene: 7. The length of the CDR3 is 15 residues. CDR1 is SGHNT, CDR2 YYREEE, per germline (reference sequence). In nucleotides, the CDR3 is TGTGCCAGCAGTTCCGGGACAGGGTTGACAGATACGCAGTATTTT. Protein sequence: CASSSGTGLTDTQYF.